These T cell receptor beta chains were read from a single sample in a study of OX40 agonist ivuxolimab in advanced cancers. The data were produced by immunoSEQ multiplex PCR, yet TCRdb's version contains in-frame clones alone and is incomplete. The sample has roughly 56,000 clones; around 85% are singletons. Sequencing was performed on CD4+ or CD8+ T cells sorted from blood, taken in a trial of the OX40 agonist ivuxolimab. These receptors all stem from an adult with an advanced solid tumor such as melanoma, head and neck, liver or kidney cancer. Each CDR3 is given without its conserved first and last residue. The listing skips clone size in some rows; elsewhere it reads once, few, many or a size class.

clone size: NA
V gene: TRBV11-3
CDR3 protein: ASSSPPHEFQLAKNIQY

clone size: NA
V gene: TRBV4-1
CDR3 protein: ASSQVVTDGTSGSTYEQY

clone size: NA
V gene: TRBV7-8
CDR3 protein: ASSPDEKLF

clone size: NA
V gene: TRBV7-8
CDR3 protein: ASSQALVVKETQY

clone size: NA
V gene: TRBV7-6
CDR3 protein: ASSLDALAGVREQF

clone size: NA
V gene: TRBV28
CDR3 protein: ASSPVGQGAYEQY

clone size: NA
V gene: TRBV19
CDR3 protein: ASSIERSGANVLT

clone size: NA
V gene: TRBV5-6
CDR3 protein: ASSPQGGLYNEQF

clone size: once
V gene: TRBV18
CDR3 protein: ASSSGLAPSTDTQY

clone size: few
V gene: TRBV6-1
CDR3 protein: ASSELTDTQY

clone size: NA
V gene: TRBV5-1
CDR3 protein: ASSLAYGDNIQY

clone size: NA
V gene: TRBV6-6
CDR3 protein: ASSYGSSGATDTQY